Listed here is a single TCR beta chain. Which antigen it targets is not known. No base quality information exists; no much larger clone differs at one position. This sample was taken from a study of T cell repertoires in cytomegalovirus infection (dated by TCRdb to the late 2010s). Looking at the study overall: Alongside well-studied HLA-B-restricted epitopes, the peptide stimulations were aimed at recently identified HLA-C-restricted CMV epitopes, whose presentation resists viral immunomodulation. Donor HLA type was relevant to the analysis, because carriage of CMV infection together with the matching HLA type was indicated by public TCR beta signatures. Overall study results and their limits: In both this cohort and an independent cohort of approximately 350 donors, the cumulative frequency of public TCR beta family members distinguished carriers of CMV infection plus the relevant HLA type. In the ex vivo response, HLA-C-restricted CMV-specific TCR beta clonotypes were dominant, and in two of eight donors the single most frequent clonotype came from this HLA-C-restricted group.

This specimen's treatment or condition label, interpreted: in vitro stimulation with specific CMV peptide epitopes to enrich CMV-specific T cells. CDR1 and CDR2 (SGHTA, FQGNSA) derive from the germline V gene. The V end loses 6 bases and the J end loses 5 bases, and a stretch of 13 bases separates them. The CDR3 holds 13 amino acids from the cysteine to the phenylalanine. CDR3 DNA only is kept here, 39 bases in frame from base 1. Instrument used: Illumina HiSeq 1500. TCRdb redid the processing of the public reads, applying fastp at Q25 and MiXCR, and retained in-frame beta chains. Rows merge per CDR3 protein into single entries with the most common DNA and genes. This sample has around 47,000 distinct CDR3 sequences in its table, and 20% of those were observed once. The top ten clones comprise around four fifths of the sample.

The clonotype originates from a human donor in good health (CMV status not recorded). Some clones in this sample may be carry-over from other donors' samples. Sequencing used CD8+ T cells from cultured PBMCs, obtained from culture after CMV antigen stimulation. The sequence is built from TRBV7-2 and TRBJ1-1; D gene: possibly TRBD1, on 6 matching bases. The DNA sequence follows: TGTGCCAGCAGACCTACAGGGAGGACTGAAGCTTTCTTT. This gives the protein CASRPTGRTEAFF. The CDR3 plus the reference TRBV7-2 and TRBJ1-1 genes for the other parts give the full variable domain: GAGVSQSPSNKVTEKGKDVELRCDPISGHTALYWYRQSLGQGLEFLIYFQGNSAPDKSGLPSDRFSAERTGGSVSTLTIQRTQQEDSAVYLCASRPTGRTEAFFGQGTRLTVV.